The clone carrying this T cell receptor (beta chain) was counted a few times. What it binds is not known. This record comes from a study of cytomegalovirus exposure and HLA in healthy donors. Germline loops: CDR1 SGHTA, CDR2 FQGNSA. The V and J ends lost 3 bases and 3 bases, in that order; junction bases with no gene match: 3. CDR3 size: 14 residues. The PCR had 60 Vbeta and 13 Jbeta primers. Clones were sequenced by immunoSEQ multiplex PCR, and TCRdb holds only the in-frame ones, with some missing. The sample shows around 150,000 clones, about three quarters of them seen only once. General study points: Reportedly, TCR beta sequences accurately predicted HLA-A and HLA-B alleles in most subjects. In the analysis, some V segments, TRBV6-2 and TRBV6-3 included, were excluded as indistinguishable. What a later analysis reportedly showed was that an Asian-associated ancestry cluster had fewer N-insertions than the roughly 670-donor mean.

The TCR was taken from a female donor in good health and CMV-seronegative. The sample was PBMCs. The genes are TRBV7-2 and TRBJ2-7; TRBD2 matches at 9 bases. The CDR3 bases are TGTGCCAGCAGCTTGCGGGGGGGCCTCTACGAGCAGTACTTC. Its translation is CASSLRGGLYEQYF.